The T cell receptor beta chain described here comes from a study of blood T cells in healthy people across ages. Trimming left V 0 bases short and J 2 bases short, with 14 bases between. The germline gives CDR1 SGHTA, CDR2 FQGNSA. This CDR3 has 16 residues. Primers used in a second PCR of roughly 7 to 11 cycles were a sample-barcoded 5' primer and a J-beta primer mix. MiXCR was run by TCRdb on the 5' RACE reads, yielding one entry per CDR3 protein. The table has roughly 1,800,000 distinct CDR3 sequences, around 50% seen once; the top ten hold approximately 2.1%. Sequenced material: blood. This chain connects TRBV7-2 to TRBJ2-7; D may be TRBD1 (6 bases). This TCR was sampled from a woman between 35 and 50 years old in good health. The CDR3 is CASSLAAGTLTYEQYF. The CDR3 DNA reads as TGTGCCAGCAGCTTAGCCGCCGGGACATTAACCTACGAGCAGTACTTC. Using reference TRBV7-2 and TRBJ2-7 for the parts outside the CDR3, the full variable domain is GAGVSQSPSNKVTEKGKDVELRCDPISGHTALYWYRQSLGQGLEFLIYFQGNSAPDKSGLPSDRFSAERTGGSVSTLTIQRTQQEDSAVYLCASSLAAGTLTYEQYFGPGTRLTVT.